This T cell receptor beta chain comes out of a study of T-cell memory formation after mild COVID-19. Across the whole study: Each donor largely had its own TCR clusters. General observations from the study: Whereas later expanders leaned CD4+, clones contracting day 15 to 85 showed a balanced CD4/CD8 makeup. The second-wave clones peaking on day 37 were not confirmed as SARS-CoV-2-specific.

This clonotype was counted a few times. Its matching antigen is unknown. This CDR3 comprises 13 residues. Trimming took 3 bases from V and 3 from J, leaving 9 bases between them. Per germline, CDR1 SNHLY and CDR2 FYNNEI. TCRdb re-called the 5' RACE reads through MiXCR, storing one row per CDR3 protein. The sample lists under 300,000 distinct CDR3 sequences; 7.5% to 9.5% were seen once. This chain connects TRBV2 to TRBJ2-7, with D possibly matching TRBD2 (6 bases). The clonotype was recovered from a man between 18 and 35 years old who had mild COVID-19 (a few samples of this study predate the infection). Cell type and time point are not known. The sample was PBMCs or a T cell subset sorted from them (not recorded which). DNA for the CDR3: TGTGCCAGCAGTGAGGGGGGACTCTACGAGCAGTACTTC. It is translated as CASSEGGLYEQYF.